A selection of T cell receptor beta chains follows, all from one sample in a study of shared clonotypes between healthy human individuals. TCRdb's copy holds only in-frame clones and misses some; the assay was immunoSEQ multiplex PCR. The sample has about 580,000 clones, roughly 98% seen once; the top ten hold 0.3%. Sequenced: naive CD8+ T cells sorted from blood. The receptors were gathered from a man under 40 in good health. Both conserved end residues are part of each CDR3. The D gene is left open where the match is weak. Size values are once, few and many counts, or a class for expanded clones, and some rows have none.

V: TRBV10-3
size: NA
D: NA
J: TRBJ1-2
DNA: TGTGCCATCAGTGAGTCGGGGACCTTGGGGATTACTAATGGCTACACCTTC
CDR3: CAISESGTLGITNGYTF

V: TRBV10-3
size: few
D: NA
J: TRBJ2-7
DNA: TGTGCCATCAGTGACAGAGGTTCCTACGAGCAGTACTTC
CDR3: CAISDRGSYEQYF

V: TRBV6-6
size: once
D: NA
J: TRBJ2-2
DNA: TGTGCCAGCCAAGGGTCCTCCACCGGGGAGCTGTTTTTT
CDR3: CASQGSSTGELFF

V: TRBV7-8
size: NA
D: TRBD2
J: TRBJ2-7
DNA: TGTGCCAGCAGCCCTAGGGGGCGGGAGGGTACCTACGAGCAGTACTTC
CDR3: CASSPRGREGTYEQYF

V: TRBV29-1
size: NA
D: TRBD1
J: TRBJ2-2
DNA: TGCAGCGTTGAAAGTAGGGACAGGGCCCCCGGGGAGCTGTTTTTT
CDR3: CSVESRDRAPGELFF

V: TRBV5-1
size: NA
D: NA
J: TRBJ1-1
DNA: TGCGCCAGCAGCTTGTCTCGTTTTTTTTACACTGAAGCTTTCTTT
CDR3: CASSLSRFFYTEAFF

V: TRBV7-9
size: NA
D: TRBD2
J: TRBJ2-1
DNA: TGTGCCAGCAGCTTATGGCCTGGCGGGAGCTTCAAAAATGAGCAGTTCTTC
CDR3: CASSLWPGGSFKNEQFF

V: TRBV7-9
size: NA
D: NA
J: TRBJ2-3
DNA: TGTGCCAGCAGCTTAGTGGTCGGGGAAGATACGCAGTATTTT
CDR3: CASSLVVGEDTQYF

V: TRBV2
size: NA
D: NA
J: TRBJ1-2
DNA: TGTGCCAGCAGTGACCCCCGGGACGGGGATGGCTACACCTTC
CDR3: CASSDPRDGDGYTF

V: TRBV5-4
size: NA
D: NA
J: TRBJ2-7
DNA: TGTGCCAGCAGCCGGGTCGGCGAAGACGAGCAGTACTTC
CDR3: CASSRVGEDEQYF

V: TRBV4-3
size: NA
D: NA
J: TRBJ1-5
DNA: TGCGCCAGCAGCCAAGATTGGGGTCAGCCCCAGCATTTT
CDR3: CASSQDWGQPQHF

V: TRBV29-1
size: NA
D: NA
J: TRBJ1-2
DNA: TGCAGCGTTGATTTGGGCAGGGGATTCTTGCATGGCTACACCTTC
CDR3: CSVDLGRGFLHGYTF

V: TRBV9
size: NA
D: TRBD1
J: TRBJ2-7
DNA: TGTGCCAGCAGCTATTGGGACAGAGCCTACGAGCAGTACTTC
CDR3: CASSYWDRAYEQYF

V: TRBV10-1
size: NA
D: NA
J: TRBJ2-7
DNA: TGCGCCAGCAGCGCAGCTAGCTCCTACGAGCAGTACTTC
CDR3: CASSAASSYEQYF

V: TRBV2
size: once
D: NA
J: TRBJ1-2
DNA: TGTGCCAGCAAGACGGGACAAGGGCCCGGCTATGGCTACACCTTC
CDR3: CASKTGQGPGYGYTF

V: TRBV5-1
size: NA
D: TRBD2
J: TRBJ2-7
DNA: TGCGCCAGCAGCTTGATGTGGGAGGGGTCGGGTGAGCAGTACTTC
CDR3: CASSLMWEGSGEQYF

V: TRBV4-1
size: once
D: NA
J: TRBJ2-5
DNA: TGCGCCAGCAGCCAAGGTGTGGGGGTGACCCAGTACTTC
CDR3: CASSQGVGVTQYF

V: TRBV15
size: NA
D: TRBD2
J: TRBJ2-3
DNA: TGTGCCACCTTTAGCGGGAGTACGCAGTATTTT
CDR3: CATFSGSTQYF

V: TRBV4-3
size: NA
D: NA
J: TRBJ2-1
DNA: TGCGCCAGCAGCCAAGAGGGTAATGAGCAGTTCTTC
CDR3: CASSQEGNEQFF

V: TRBV5-5
size: NA
D: NA
J: TRBJ1-1
DNA: TGTGCCAGCAGCTTGGGCCGTAGCCCGGTCACTGAAGCTTTCTTT
CDR3: CASSLGRSPVTEAFF

V: TRBV5-6
size: NA
D: NA
J: TRBJ1-4
DNA: TGTGCCAGCAGCTTATCACCCGGTGGGGATGAAAAACTGTTTTTT
CDR3: CASSLSPGGDEKLFF

V: TRBV29-1
size: NA
D: TRBD2
J: TRBJ2-7
DNA: TGCAGCGTTGCCGGAGCGGGGGGCGGGTACGAGCAGTACTTC
CDR3: CSVAGAGGGYEQYF

V: TRBV7-9
size: NA
D: NA
J: TRBJ1-4
DNA: TGTGCCAGCAGCATACATACCGTTGATGGTGAAAAACTGTTTTTT
CDR3: CASSIHTVDGEKLFF

V: TRBV6-1
size: NA
D: TRBD2
J: TRBJ2-7
DNA: TGTGCCAGCAGTGAGAACCTACTAGCGGAGAGATACGAGCAGTACTTC
CDR3: CASSENLLAERYEQYF

V: TRBV15
size: NA
D: NA
J: TRBJ1-3
DNA: TGTGCCACCAGCCCTGCCCGGGTCTCCGTAAGAACTGGAAACACCATATATTTT
CDR3: CATSPARVSVRTGNTIYF

V: TRBV9
size: NA
D: NA
J: TRBJ2-7
DNA: TGTGCCAGCAGCGTAGGAGGAAACTACGAGCAGTACTTC
CDR3: CASSVGGNYEQYF

V: TRBV27
size: NA
D: NA
J: TRBJ2-1
DNA: TGTGCCAGCAGTTTCCGAGGCAATGAGCAGTTCTTC
CDR3: CASSFRGNEQFF

V: TRBV27
size: NA
D: NA
J: TRBJ1-1
DNA: TGTGCCAGCCAGGCCCGCGGGGCGCGGGAACAAACTGAAGCTTTCTTT
CDR3: CASQARGAREQTEAFF

V: TRBV5-1
size: NA
D: NA
J: TRBJ2-2
DNA: TGCGCCAGCAGCTTGGGTACTGTGGCTCCCGGGGAGCTGTTTTTT
CDR3: CASSLGTVAPGELFF

V: TRBV6-1
size: NA
D: NA
J: TRBJ2-5
DNA: TGTGCCAGCAGTGAGCTCGCACTTCGGCGCCTCCAAGAGACCCAGTACTTC
CDR3: CASSELALRRLQETQYF

V: TRBV14
size: NA
D: NA
J: TRBJ2-7
DNA: TGTGCCAGCAGCCAAATAGGCCAGGGTTACGAGCAGTACTTC
CDR3: CASSQIGQGYEQYF

V: TRBV6-5
size: NA
D: NA
J: TRBJ2-7
DNA: TGTGCCAGCAGTTACTCCAACCTTTACGAGCAGTACTTC
CDR3: CASSYSNLYEQYF

V: TRBV7-6
size: NA
D: NA
J: TRBJ2-7
DNA: TGTGCCAGCAGCTTAGCCGAGGAGTACGAGCAGTACTTC
CDR3: CASSLAEEYEQYF

V: TRBV5-5
size: NA
D: NA
J: TRBJ2-5
DNA: TGTGCCAGCAGCCTAGTTTTTCCAGAGACCCAGTACTTC
CDR3: CASSLVFPETQYF

V: TRBV7-9
size: NA
D: NA
J: TRBJ1-2
DNA: TGTGCCAGCAGCTTAGTGGGCCCTAAGGGCTATGGCTACACCTTC
CDR3: CASSLVGPKGYGYTF

V: TRBV7-9
size: NA
D: NA
J: TRBJ1-4
DNA: TGTGCCAGCAGCCGAAATGAAAAACTGTTTTTT
CDR3: CASSRNEKLFF